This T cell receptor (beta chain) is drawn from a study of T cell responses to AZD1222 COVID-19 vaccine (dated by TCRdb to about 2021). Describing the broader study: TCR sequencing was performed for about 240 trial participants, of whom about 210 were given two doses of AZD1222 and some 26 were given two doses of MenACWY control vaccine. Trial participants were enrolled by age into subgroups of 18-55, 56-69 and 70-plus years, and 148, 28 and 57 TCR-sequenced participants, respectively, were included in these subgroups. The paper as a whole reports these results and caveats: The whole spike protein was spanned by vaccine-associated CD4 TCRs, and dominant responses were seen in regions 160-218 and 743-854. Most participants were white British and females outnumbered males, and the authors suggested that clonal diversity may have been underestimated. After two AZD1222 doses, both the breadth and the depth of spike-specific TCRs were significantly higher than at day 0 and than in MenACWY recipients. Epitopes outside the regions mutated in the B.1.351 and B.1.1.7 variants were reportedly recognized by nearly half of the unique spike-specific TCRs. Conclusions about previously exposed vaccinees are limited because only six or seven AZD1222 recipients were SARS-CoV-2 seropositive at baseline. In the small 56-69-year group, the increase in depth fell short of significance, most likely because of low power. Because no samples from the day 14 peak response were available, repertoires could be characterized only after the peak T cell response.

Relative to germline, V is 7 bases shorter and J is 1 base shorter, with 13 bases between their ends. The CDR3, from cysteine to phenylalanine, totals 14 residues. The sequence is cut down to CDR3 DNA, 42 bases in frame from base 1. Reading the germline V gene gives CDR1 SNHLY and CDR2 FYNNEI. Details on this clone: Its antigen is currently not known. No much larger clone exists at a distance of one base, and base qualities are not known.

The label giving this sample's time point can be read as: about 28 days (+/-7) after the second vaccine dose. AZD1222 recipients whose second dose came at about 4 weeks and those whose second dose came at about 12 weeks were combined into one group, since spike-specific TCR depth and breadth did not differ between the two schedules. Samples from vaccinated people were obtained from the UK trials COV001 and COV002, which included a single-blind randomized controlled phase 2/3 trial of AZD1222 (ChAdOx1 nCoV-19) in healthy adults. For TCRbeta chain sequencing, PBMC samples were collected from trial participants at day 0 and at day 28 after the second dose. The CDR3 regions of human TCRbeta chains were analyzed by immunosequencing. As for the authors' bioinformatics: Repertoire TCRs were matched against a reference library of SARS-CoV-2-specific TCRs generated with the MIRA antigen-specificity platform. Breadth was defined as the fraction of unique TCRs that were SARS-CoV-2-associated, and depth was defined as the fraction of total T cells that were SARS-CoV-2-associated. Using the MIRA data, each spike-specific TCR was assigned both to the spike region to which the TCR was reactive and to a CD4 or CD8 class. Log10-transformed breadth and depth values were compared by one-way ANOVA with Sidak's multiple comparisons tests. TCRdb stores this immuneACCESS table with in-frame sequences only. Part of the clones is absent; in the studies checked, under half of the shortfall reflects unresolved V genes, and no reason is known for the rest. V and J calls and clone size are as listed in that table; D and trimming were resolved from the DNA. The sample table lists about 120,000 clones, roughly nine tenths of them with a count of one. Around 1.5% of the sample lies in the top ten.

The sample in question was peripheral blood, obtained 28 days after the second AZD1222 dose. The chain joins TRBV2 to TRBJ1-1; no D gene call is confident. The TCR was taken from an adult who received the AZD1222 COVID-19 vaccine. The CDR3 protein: CASILDGENTEAFF. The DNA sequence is TGTGCCAGCATCCTCGACGGGGAGAACACTGAAGCTTTCTTT.